This is a list of T cell receptor beta chains from one sample in a study of regulatory T cells in long-lasting Graves disease. TCRdb re-analysed the multiplex PCR reads in MiXCR, keeping a single row per CDR3 protein. The data hold about 470,000 distinct CDR3 sequences, with 20% to 25% observed a single time. The starting material was peripheral blood mononuclear cells (PBMCs), obtained when the disease was refractory, from a patient treated with antithyroid drugs. Receptors were obtained from a female donor with Graves disease. The CDR3 runs from the conserved cysteine through the conserved F or W. Fields, in order: J gene, V gene, D gene, clone size, CDR3 DNA, CDR3 protein. The D gene is left open where the match is weak. The size entry is marked missing in some rows and otherwise reads once, few, many or a size class.

j_call: TRBJ2-5
v_call: TRBV11-3
d_call: -
clone_size: many
cdr3_nt: TGTGCCAGCAGCTTTCTACTAGGAGAAGAGACCCAGTACTTC
cdr3_aa: CASSFLLGEETQYF

j_call: TRBJ1-1
v_call: TRBV28
d_call: -
clone_size: -
cdr3_nt: TGTGCCAGCAGTTTTCGGGGGATTAACACTGAAGCTTTCTTT
cdr3_aa: CASSFRGINTEAFF

j_call: TRBJ2-5
v_call: TRBV5-1
d_call: TRBD2
clone_size: few
cdr3_nt: TGCGCCAGCAAACGAGCGGGGTATCGCCAAGAGACCCAGTACTTC
cdr3_aa: CASKRAGYRQETQYF

j_call: TRBJ1-5
v_call: TRBV19
d_call: -
clone_size: few
cdr3_nt: TGTGCCAGTACAGGATATAGCAATCAGCCCCAGCATTTT
cdr3_aa: CASTGYSNQPQHF

j_call: TRBJ1-5
v_call: TRBV7-9
d_call: -
clone_size: -
cdr3_nt: TGTGCCAGCAGCCACTCTGACAGCAATCAGCCCCAGCATTTT
cdr3_aa: CASSHSDSNQPQHF

j_call: TRBJ2-3
v_call: TRBV7-3
d_call: -
clone_size: once
cdr3_nt: TGTGCCAGCAGCTTATCACCCGAGCTGGATACGCAGTATTTT
cdr3_aa: CASSLSPELDTQYF

j_call: TRBJ1-3
v_call: TRBV12-3/TRBV12-4
d_call: -
clone_size: -
cdr3_nt: TGTGCCAGCAGCCTAACCGTCGGAAACACCATATATTTT
cdr3_aa: CASSLTVGNTIYF

j_call: TRBJ2-3
v_call: TRBV20-1
d_call: -
clone_size: few
cdr3_nt: TGCAGTGCTAGAGTCGACACAGATACGCAGTATTTT
cdr3_aa: CSARVDTDTQYF

j_call: TRBJ2-7
v_call: TRBV19
d_call: TRBD1
clone_size: many
cdr3_nt: TGTGCCAGTAGTCCCCTTTTCCAAGGGGGCATGTACGAGCAGTACTTC
cdr3_aa: CASSPLFQGGMYEQYF

j_call: TRBJ2-7
v_call: TRBV19
d_call: TRBD1
clone_size: -
cdr3_nt: TGTGCCAGTACCCCGACAGGGTTTGTCCCCTACGAGCAGTACTTC
cdr3_aa: CASTPTGFVPYEQYF

j_call: TRBJ1-1
v_call: TRBV5-1
d_call: TRBD1
clone_size: few
cdr3_nt: TGCGCCAGCAGCTTGCCCTCAAAAGGGGGCAACGGGGACACTGAAGCTTTCTTT
cdr3_aa: CASSLPSKGGNGDTEAFF

j_call: TRBJ2-7
v_call: TRBV6-1
d_call: -
clone_size: many
cdr3_nt: TGTGCCAGCAGTCCCTCTTTTGAGCAGTACTTC
cdr3_aa: CASSPSFEQYF

j_call: TRBJ1-2
v_call: TRBV20-1
d_call: TRBD1
clone_size: many
cdr3_nt: TGCAGTGCTAGGGTTAGGGACAGGGACTATGGCTACACCTTC
cdr3_aa: CSARVRDRDYGYTF

j_call: TRBJ2-5
v_call: TRBV7-9
d_call: -
clone_size: -
cdr3_nt: TGTGCCAGCAGCGCGGGACGGCTCGTGGGAGAGACCCAGTACTTC
cdr3_aa: CASSAGRLVGETQYF

j_call: TRBJ1-2
v_call: TRBV7-9
d_call: -
clone_size: -
cdr3_nt: TGTGCCAGCAGCTTAGCGCTTGGGAGAGGCTACACCTTC
cdr3_aa: CASSLALGRGYTF

j_call: TRBJ2-1
v_call: TRBV28
d_call: -
clone_size: many
cdr3_nt: TGTGCCAGCAGTTTAAAAGCGAATTTGGCCTACAATGAGCAGTTCTTC
cdr3_aa: CASSLKANLAYNEQFF

j_call: TRBJ2-7
v_call: TRBV28
d_call: TRBD1
clone_size: many
cdr3_nt: TGTGCCAGCGGACAACCACAGGGGGCCAGCTTC
cdr3_aa: CASGQPQGASF

j_call: TRBJ1-1
v_call: TRBV7-9
d_call: -
clone_size: few
cdr3_nt: TGTGCCAGCAGCCGACCGGGGGGGGACACTGAAGCTTTCTTT
cdr3_aa: CASSRPGGDTEAFF

j_call: TRBJ2-3
v_call: TRBV28
d_call: -
clone_size: -
cdr3_nt: TGTGCCTCAGGGGGGCTGAGCACAGATACGCAGTATTTT
cdr3_aa: CASGGLSTDTQYF